A selection of T cell receptor beta chains follows, all from one sample in a study of T cells in Graves' hyperthyroidism and ophthalmopathy. TCRdb redid the calling of the multiplex PCR reads with MiXCR, one entry per CDR3 protein. The sample lists a few hundred thousand distinct CDR3 sequences; 13% were seen once. The sequenced material came from blood. These receptors all come from a man aged 30-40 years with Graves' hyperthyroidism that later progressed to Graves' ophthalmopathy. The CDR3 runs from the conserved cysteine through the conserved F or W. The D gene is left open where the match is weak. Only part of the rows carry a size: once, few, many, or a class if the clone is expanded.

TGTGCCAGCAGTTTATGGCGGAGAGAGACCCAGTACTTC,CASSLWRRETQYF,13,NA,TRBV12-3/TRBV12-4,TRBJ2-5,many
TGCGCCAGCAGCCTAGGGACAGGGGGGTCCTACGAGCAGTACTTC,CASSLGTGGSYEQYF,15,TRBD1,TRBV5-1,TRBJ2-7,NA
TGTGCCAGCAGCTTAGATGGGGACCCCGGGCGGTCCGAGCAGTACTTC,CASSLDGDPGRSEQYF,16,NA,TRBV11-3,TRBJ2-7,many
TGTGCCAGCAGTTCCCTCGAAGGGGGCGATGGGGCCAACGTCCTGACTTTC,CASSSLEGGDGANVLTF,17,TRBD1,TRBV28,TRBJ2-6,few
TGTGCCAGCAGCTCCGACAGGGGGTTTACCATGAACACTGAAGCTTTCTTT,CASSSDRGFTMNTEAFF,17,TRBD1,TRBV11-2,TRBJ1-1,many
TGTGCCAGCAGCTCCGGGACAGGAGACAATCAGCCCCAGCATTTT,CASSSGTGDNQPQHF,15,TRBD1,TRBV7-2,TRBJ1-5,NA
TGTGCCAGCAGTACAGGACAGGGATCGGGTCAGCCCCAGCATTTT,CASSTGQGSGQPQHF,15,TRBD1,TRBV27,TRBJ1-5,many
TGTGCCAGCAGCTTAGGGATTCTGGGGGATACGCAGTATTTT,CASSLGILGDTQYF,14,NA,TRBV7-8,TRBJ2-3,many
TGTGCCAGCAGCTTCCAGGGCCCAACTAATGAAAAACTGCTTTTT,CASSFQGPTNEKLLF,15,NA,TRBV5-1,TRBJ1-4,NA
TGTGCCAGCAAGGAGTCGCGACGCACTGAAGCTTTCTTT,CASKESRRTEAFF,13,NA,TRBV6-1,TRBJ1-1,NA
TGTGCCAGCAGCTTACCCAAGGTTTCCGAGCAGTACTTC,CASSLPKVSEQYF,13,NA,TRBV7-9,TRBJ2-7,many
TGTGCCAGCAGTTTACAAGACAGAGGGCAGCCCCAGCATTTT,CASSLQDRGQPQHF,14,NA,TRBV28,TRBJ1-5,NA
TGTGCCAGCACCCAAAGGTGGCAGCCAAATTCACCCCTCCACTTT,CASTQRWQPNSPLHF,15,NA,TRBV6-1,TRBJ1-6,many
TGTGCCAGCAGTTACTCCGGGGACCAAAGATACAATGAGCAGTTCTTC,CASSYSGDQRYNEQFF,16,NA,TRBV6-6,TRBJ2-1,few
TGTGCCAGTAGTATAGTAGGGGGACAGGGCAATGAGCAGTTCTTC,CASSIVGGQGNEQFF,15,TRBD1,TRBV19,TRBJ2-1,NA
TGTGCCAGCGGTGCGGGACAGGGGACGCCCCAGCATTTT,CASGAGQGTPQHF,13,TRBD1,TRBV9,TRBJ1-5,few
TGCAGTGCTCCGGGACTAGCTGTCTACGAGCAGTACTTC,CSAPGLAVYEQYF,13,TRBD2,TRBV20-1,TRBJ2-7,NA